The 8 T cell receptor beta chains presented below share a single source sample, sequenced in a study of response to subunit inactivated influenza vaccine. TCRdb passed the RT-PCR reads through MiXCR, listing each CDR3 protein once. This sample has 500,000 to 650,000 distinct CDR3 sequences, with around 8% found just once. Source: PBMCs from blood, taken about 23 months after vaccination. The receptors were gathered from a man between 50 and 70 years old who received an inactivated influenza vaccine.

The chain employs TRBV20-1 and TRBJ2-7; 7 bases are shared with TRBD1. Unmatched junction bases numbered 8, after V lost 0 bases and J lost 3 bases. Germline V gene lookup returns CDR1 DFQATT and CDR2 SNEGSKA (reference sequence). The CDR3 spans 15 residues. The CDR3 nucleotides are TGCAGTGCTAGAGATAAAAACAGGGGCTACTACGAGCAGTACTTC. This translates into CSARDKNRGYYEQYF.

A few counts support this clonotype. The chain is built from TRBV6-6 and TRBJ2-3, with a possible D match to TRBD1 (5 bases). The V and J ends lost 9 bases and 4 bases respectively, with 14 bases between them. From germline, CDR1 is MNHNY and CDR2 SVGAGI (reference sequence). The CDR3 runs to 13 residues. In nucleotides, the CDR3 is TGTGCCAGTGAAAGCCCACAGGCAGATACGCAGTATTTT. Its translation is CASESPQADTQYF.

This clonotype occurred a few times. The chain is built from TRBV16 and TRBJ2-5; no clear D gene. Germline V gene lookup returns CDR1 KGHSY and CDR2 FQNENV. V lost 3 bases, J lost 5 bases, and 13 bases lay in between. The CDR3 covers 14 residues. CDR3 amino acids: CASSQLDPGETQYF. The CDR3 nucleotides are TGTGCCAGCAGCCAGCTGGACCCTGGGGAGACCCAGTACTTC. The full variable domain, completed using reference TRBV16 and TRBJ2-5, is GEEVAQTPKHLVRGEGQKAKLYCAPIKGHSYVFWYQQVLKNEFKFLISFQNENVFDETGMPKERFSAKCLPNSPCSLEIQATKLEDSAVYFCASSQLDPGETQYFGPGTRLLVL.

This chain links TRBV9 with TRBJ2-5; unclear D gene. Trimming removed 2 bases at V and 1 base at J, with 6 bases between. This CDR3 contains 13 residues. The germline gives CDR1 SGDLS, CDR2 YYNGEE. Here the CDR3 DNA reads TGTGCCAGCAGCGTCTCGGGCCAAGAGACCCAGTACTTC. It translates to CASSVSGQETQYF.

The J gene is TRBJ2-7, the V gene TRBV7-2; no firm D call. The germline V and J ends were trimmed by 1 base and 3 bases, with 10 bases remaining between them. Germline V gives CDR1 SGHTA, CDR2 FQGNSA. The CDR3 totals 14 residues. The CDR3 nucleotides read TGTGCCAGCAGCTTAGGGGTGGCTAACTACGAGCAGTACTTC. Translation: CASSLGVANYEQYF.

The chain is built from TRBV29-1 and TRBJ2-1; 9 nucleotides align to TRBD2. The V segment lost 4 bases and the J segment 8 bases; nucleotides outside the gene matches: 6. CDR3 length: 13 amino acids. Germline V gene data show CDR1 as SQVTM and CDR2 as ANQGSEA. The CDR3 coding sequence is TGCAGCGTTGGCAGCGGGAGGTTCGATGAGCAGTTCTTC. This encodes CSVGSGRFDEQFF.

A few counts support this clonotype. The rearrangement links TRBV6-1 to TRBJ1-1, with D uncertain. CDR3 length: 13 amino acids. Germline CDR1 is MNHNS and CDR2 is SASEGT. V was cut by 7 bases and J by 1 base, with 10 bases left in between. CDR3 region: CASTRYQNTEAFF. CDR3 DNA sequence: TGTGCCAGCACCCGTTACCAGAACACTGAAGCTTTCTTT.

The V gene is TRBV12-3 or TRBV12-4, the J gene TRBJ1-1; TRBD1 matches at 7 bases. V lost 6 bases to trimming and J lost 5 bases; unmatched junction nucleotides: 9. The CDR3 has 14 amino acids. The CDR3 spells CASSSTGRRTEAFF. The CDR3 DNA is TGTGCCAGCAGCTCGACAGGGCGGCGGACTGAAGCTTTCTTT.